The clone carrying this TCR beta chain was recorded a few times. The target antigen is unknown. Looked up from germline, CDR1 is SGHTA and CDR2 is FQGNSA. V gave up 5 bases and J gave up 3 bases; unmatched junction bases: 4. This CDR3 is 17 amino acids long. Time point: patch test 3, about 24 weeks after DPC sensitization. Documented treatment: therapeutic diphenylcyclopropenone sensitization with weekly scalp DPC. Extraction of total RNA was performed on unfractionated whole blood. This specimen comes from a study of human T cells and chemical hapten exposure. Findings and caveats of the study: TCRs whose frequency exceeded 1 in 1000 remained the same following DPC sensitization. Expanded TCR counts at PT1 went up together with patch test score, a positive correlation.

The library tagged each cDNA molecule with unique molecular identifiers. One entry per CDR3 protein results from TCRdb running MiXCR on the RACE reads. This sample has about 84,000 distinct CDR3 sequences; less than 14% occur once, and the top ten carry around 3.8%. The sequence was obtained from a woman between 45 and 60 years old with alopecia areata. Some clones in this sample may be carry-over from other donors' samples. The sequencing used whole blood, collected in connection with sensitization to the hapten diphenylcyclopropenone (DPC). V and J are TRBV7-2 and TRBJ2-1; 16 bases map to TRBD2. This CDR3 reads CASSAGTSGGVYNEQFF. CDR3 nucleotide sequence: TGTGCCAGCAGCGCCGGGACTAGCGGGGGGGTCTACAATGAGCAGTTCTTC.